Presented here are 27 T cell receptor beta chains from one specimen sequenced in a study of blood T cell repertoires in COVID-19. This table comes from immunoSEQ multiplex PCR, and its TCRdb copy is limited to in-frame clones, with some not included. The data contain around 330,000 clones, more than 90% of them seen just once; the ten biggest clones take up 2.6%. The source material was PBMCs or T cells enriched from blood (not recorded which). The receptors shown here come from a man in his sixties who had recovered from COVID-19.

The gene calls are TRBV9 and TRBJ1-1, with TRBD1 matching over 7 bases. V gave up 0 bases and J gave up 1 base; unmatched junction bases: 9. Germline V gene lookup returns CDR1 SGDLS and CDR2 YYNGEE. CDR3 size: 17 residues. CDR3 nucleotide sequence: TGTGCCAGCAGCGTAGGCACAGATACAGGGGCGAACACTGAAGCTTTCTTT. This encodes CASSVGTDTGANTEAFF.

V usage is TRBV10-3 and J usage is TRBJ1-3, with 8 bases identical to TRBD1. The V gene end was trimmed by 3 bases and the J gene end by 2 bases; junction bases not matched to a gene: 3. Germline V gene lookup returns CDR1 ENHRY and CDR2 SYGVKD. The CDR3 covers 15 residues. The CDR3, as DNA: TGTGCCATCAGTGATGGGACAGGCCCTGGAAACACCATATATTTT. Translation gives CAISDGTGPGNTIYF.

The J gene is TRBJ2-4, the V gene TRBV5-4; TRBD1 aligns across 7 bases. Germline V gene sequence: CDR1 SGHNT, CDR2 YYREEE (reference sequence). Unmatched junction bases numbered 7, after V lost 4 bases and J lost 6 bases. The CDR3 runs 14 residues. The DNA of the CDR3 is TGTGCCAGCAGCCGTGACAGGGTTGGAAACATTCAGTACTTC. Its translation: CASSRDRVGNIQYF.

The V and J genes are TRBV20-1 and TRBJ2-3, with no clear D. Germline CDR1 DFQATT, CDR2 SNEGSKA (reference sequence). CDR3 size: 11 residues. The V and J ends lost 6 bases and 5 bases respectively, with 9 bases between them. CDR3 bases: TGCAGTGCCCCTCGGGTAGATACGCAGTATTTT. Its protein is CSAPRVDTQYF.

V gene TRBV18 combines with J gene TRBJ2-1; D not certain. Trimming stripped 3 bases from V and 8 bases from J, with 11 bases between. The V gene's germline CDR1 is KGHSH and CDR2 LQKENI. CDR3 length: 13 residues. CDR3 nucleotide sequence: TGTGCCAGCTCACCGGGCCTCTGGGATGAGCAGTTCTTC. Translation gives CASSPGLWDEQFF.

The rearrangement uses TRBV5-4 and TRBJ1-6; D might be TRBD1 (5 bases). Trimming removed 5 bases from V and 7 bases from J, with 10 bases in between. The CDR3 extends over 13 amino acids. Germline CDR1 SGHNT, CDR2 YYREEE (reference sequence). The CDR3 spells CASSFTGNSPLHF. For the CDR3, the DNA is TGTGCCAGCAGTTTTACAGGAAATTCACCCCTCCACTTT.

The chain employs TRBV3-1 (or the pseudogene TRBV3-2) and TRBJ1-6; no definite D call. With 5 bases removed from V and 10 bases from J, the gap between germline ends came to 15 bases. Per germline, CDR1 LGHDT and CDR2 YNNKEL (reference sequence). The CDR3 loop spans 14 amino acids. The CDR3: CASSAGPPLSPLHF. Written as DNA, the CDR3 is TGTGCCAGCAGCGCCGGTCCACCTTTGTCACCCCTCCACTTT.

The chain recombines TRBV12-5 with TRBJ2-2; D not certain. Germline V lookup: CDR1 LGHNT, CDR2 FRNRAP. There are 13 residues in the CDR3. Trimming shortened V by 1 base and J by 4 bases, and 4 bases separated the two germline ends. This chain's CDR3 is CASGLGGTGELFF. The CDR3 bases are TGTGCTAGTGGTTTGGGAGGCACCGGGGAGCTGTTTTTT.

Here the CDR3 DNA reads TGCGCCAGCAGCTTGGGTGGACAGTGGGTTTCACCCCTCCACTTT. It yields the protein CASSLGGQWVSPLHF. The chain uses TRBV5-1 and TRBJ1-6, with a possible D match to TRBD1 (6 bases). Germline assignment: CDR1 SGHRS and CDR2 YFSETQ. Deletions cut 0 bases from V and 9 bases from J, with 13 bases between. The CDR3 is 15 residues long.

This clone occurred once. CDR3 in amino acids: CASELARRTDTQYF. DNA for the CDR3: TGTGCCAGCGAACTAGCGAGGCGGACAGATACGCAGTATTTT. The rearrangement joins TRBV2 to TRBJ2-3, with 7 bases that match TRBD2. Germline values: CDR1 SNHLY, CDR2 FYNNEI. The CDR3 runs to 14 residues. Trimming removed 8 bases from V and 3 bases from J; junction bases left unmatched: 8.

The chain is built from TRBV2 and TRBJ2-4, with D tentatively TRBD2 (5 bases). Between the trimmed V and J ends, which lost 5 bases and 3 bases, there was a span of 14 bases. Germline-derived CDR1 and CDR2 are SNHLY and FYNNEI. This CDR3 has 15 amino acids. CDR3 residues: CASSPTATSKNIQYF. DNA of the CDR3: TGTGCCAGCAGTCCGACTGCCACTAGCAAAAACATTCAGTACTTC.

This sequence joins TRBV3-1 (or the pseudogene TRBV3-2) and TRBJ1-1, with D perhaps TRBD1 (5 bases). V was shortened by 1 base and J by 5 bases, with 20 bases between the two germline ends. The CDR3 has 17 residues. The germline CDR1 and CDR2 sequences are LGHDT and YNNKEL (reference sequence). DNA for the CDR3: TGTGCCAGCAGCCAAGTTGGGGGAAGGACCGGAGGGACTGAAGCTTTCTTT. Translated: CASSQVGGRTGGTEAFF.

J is TRBJ1-4 and V is TRBV5-4; 8 bases map to TRBD1. The CDR3 length is 15 residues. Germline V gene lookup returns CDR1 SGHNT and CDR2 YYREEE (reference sequence). V lost 4 bases, J lost 8 bases, and 10 bases stayed unmatched. CDR3 sequence: CASSLDPDRVEKLFF. The CDR3 bases are TGTGCCAGCAGCCTCGACCCGGACAGGGTCGAAAAACTGTTTTTT.

V gene TRBV7-8 combines with J gene TRBJ1-2; D gene ambiguous. The V end lost 5 bases, the J end lost 2 bases, and 3 bases lay between the germline ends. In germline, CDR1 is SGHVS, CDR2 FQNEAQ. The CDR3 length is 11 residues. CDR3 in amino acids: CASSLNYGYTF. In DNA form, the CDR3 reads TGTGCCAGCAGCCTAAACTATGGCTACACCTTC.

This clone was observed once. The junction shows a germline mismatch at one end, possibly a read error. This rearrangement joins TRBV7-3 to TRBJ1-1, with 7 bases matching TRBD1. Germline assignment: CDR1 SGHTA and CDR2 FQGTGA. The CDR3 runs 15 residues. The CDR3 bases are TGTGCCAGCAGCTCGCAGACAGGGCGGAACACTAAAGCTTTCTTT. Amino acids: CASSSQTGRNTKAFF. The full variable domain, completed using reference TRBV7-3 and TRBJ1-1, is GAGVSQTPSNKVTEKGKYVELRCDPISGHTALYWYRQSLGQGPEFLIYFQGTGAADDSGLPNDRFFAVRPEGSVSTLKIQRTERGDSAVYLCASSSQTGRNTKAFFGQGTRLTVV.

This chain links TRBV6-5 with TRBJ2-1; 8 bases are a match to TRBD1. CDR1 is MNHEY and CDR2 is SVGAGI in the germline V gene. The CDR3 is 14 residues long. The V and J ends lost 6 bases and 6 bases, in that order; junction bases with no gene match: 7. In DNA, the CDR3 is TGTGCCAGCAGGACGAGGACAGGGCCCAATGAGCAGTTCTTC. Its translation is CASRTRTGPNEQFF.

The rearrangement links TRBV6-2 or TRBV6-3 to TRBJ1-1; 7 bases agree with TRBD1. Germline V lookup: CDR1 MNHEY, CDR2 SVGEGT. J gave up 4 bases and V 5 bases, and 13 bases lay outside the gene matches. The CDR3 runs 16 residues. CDR3 bases: TGTGCCAGCAGTGAGGGCCCCCACAGGGGAGGCACTGAAGCTTTCTTT. Its translation: CASSEGPHRGGTEAFF.

This chain joins TRBV9 and TRBJ2-1, with TRBD2 as a possible D gene (6 bases). The CDR3 contains 14 residues. With 0 bases removed from V and 8 bases from J, the gap between germline ends came to 12 bases. Germline lookup yields CDR1 SGDLS and CDR2 YYNGEE. The CDR3: CASSVGAGRHEQFF. As DNA, the CDR3 is TGTGCCAGCAGCGTAGGGGCGGGGCGGCATGAGCAGTTCTTC. The complete variable domain, with remaining parts taken from reference TRBV9 and TRBJ2-1, reads DSGVTQTPKHLITATGQRVTLRCSPRSGDLSVYWYQQSLDQGLQFLIQYYNGEERAKGNILERFSAQQFPDLHSELNLSSLELGDSALYFCASSVGAGRHEQFFGPGTRLTVL.

The sample holds a few counts of this clone. The CDR3 region has the DNA TGTGCCAGCAGTCGAGAAATGGGACAGGGACAAGCACGGAATTCACCCCTCCACTTT. This translates into CASSREMGQGQARNSPLHF. The chain employs TRBV7-2 and TRBJ1-6; the match to TRBD1 covers 9 bases. V trimming: 6 bases; J trimming: 7 bases; junction bases outside the gene matches: 19. Germline assignment: CDR1 SGHTA and CDR2 FQGNSA. This CDR3 is 19 amino acids long.

This chain connects TRBV7-3 to TRBJ1-6; TRBD1 agrees at 7 bases. J lost 7 bases, V lost 5 bases, and 8 bases had no gene match. Germline CDR1 and CDR2: SGHTA and FQGTGA. The length of the CDR3 is 15 residues. The CDR3 reads CASSTTTGTNSPLHF. As DNA, the CDR3 is TGTGCCAGCAGCACCACGACAGGGACCAATTCACCCCTCCACTTT.

This rearrangement joins TRBV15 to TRBJ2-1, with 8 bases lining up with TRBD1. V lost 3 bases, J lost 8 bases, and 6 bases stayed unmatched. CDR3 length: 14 residues. Germline CDR1 and CDR2: LNHNV and YYDKDF (reference sequence). The CDR3 sequence: CATSRRQGSDEQFF. CDR3 DNA sequence: TGTGCCACCAGCAGGAGACAGGGGTCCGATGAGCAGTTCTTC. Together with reference TRBV15 and TRBJ2-1, the CDR3 gives the full variable domain: DAMVIQNPRYQVTQFGKPVTLSCSQTLNHNVMYWYQQKSSQAPKLLFHYYDKDFNNEADTPDNFQSRRPNTSFCFLDIRSPGLGDTAMYLCATSRRQGSDEQFFGPGTRLTVL.

V is TRBV11-2 and J is TRBJ1-4; tentative D call: TRBD1 (5 bases). The CDR3 length is 13 residues. Trimming removed 2 bases from V and 8 bases from J, with 9 bases in between. Germline V lookup: CDR1 SGHAT, CDR2 FQNNGV. This chain's CDR3 is CASSLRRGEKLFF. CDR3 sequence (DNA): TGTGCCAGCAGCTTAAGACGGGGGGAAAAACTGTTTTTT.

The J gene is TRBJ2-1, the V gene TRBV5-4; a weak D match, TRBD2 (5 bases). With 0 bases removed from V and 9 bases from J, the gap between germline ends came to 16 bases. Germline CDR1 and CDR2: SGHNT and YYREEE (reference sequence). CDR3 length: 15 residues. This chain's CDR3 is CASSLDVWRKGEQFF. In DNA, the CDR3 is TGTGCCAGCAGCTTGGATGTCTGGAGGAAAGGTGAGCAGTTCTTC.

This chain joins TRBV27 and TRBJ1-5; D might be TRBD1 (5 bases). CDR1 and CDR2 from the germline V gene are MNHEY and SMNVEV (reference sequence). The CDR3 length is 15 residues. V shed 4 bases and J shed 3 bases, with 13 bases lying between them. The CDR3 reads CASSSTTEFNQPQHF. CDR3 DNA sequence: TGTGCCAGCAGTTCAACGACAGAATTCAATCAGCCCCAGCATTTT.

The chain is built from TRBV2 and TRBJ1-1; a weak D match, TRBD1 (6 bases). Germline CDR1 is SNHLY and CDR2 is FYNNEI. V lost 6 bases, J lost 4 bases, and 15 bases lay in between. The CDR3 contains 14 residues. In DNA, the CDR3 is TGTGCCAGCAGGTTGATTACAGGGTTCACTGAAGCTTTCTTT. This sequence encodes CASRLITGFTEAFF.

The gene calls are TRBV7-8 and TRBJ2-3, with a tentative D call TRBD2 (5 bases). The V gene's germline CDR1 is SGHVS and CDR2 FQNEAQ. This CDR3 region has 16 residues. Trimming cost V 1 base and J 6 bases, with 17 bases left between them. CDR3 residues: CASSLVTGKGEDTQYF. In nucleotides, the CDR3 is TGTGCCAGCAGCTTAGTTACGGGAAAGGGTGAGGATACGCAGTATTTT.

V usage is TRBV29-1 and J usage is TRBJ2-3; the D is unclear. The CDR3 has 14 amino acids. Germline CDR1 is SQVTM and CDR2 is ANQGSEA. The V end lost 4 bases, the J end lost 0 bases, and 11 bases lay between the germline ends. DNA of the CDR3: TGCAGCGTTGTCGCCTTTACTAGCACAGATACGCAGTATTTT. This encodes CSVVAFTSTDTQYF.